This TCR beta chain was recorded in a study of CD8 T cells in Susac syndrome. Sequencing targeted TCR beta in T cells from blood (CD8+ and CD4+). The multiple sclerosis control group was made up of treatment-naive patients with stable or active relapsing-remitting disease. Trimming took off 4 bases at V and 6 bases at J, with 12 bases between the two ends. This CDR3 contains 13 residues. Germline V gene sequence: CDR1 SQVTM, CDR2 ANQGSEA. Random hexamers were used to reverse transcribe an amount of about 0.45 to 1 ug RNA. Amplification of TCR beta CDR3 used immunoSEQ multiplex PCR across 54 Vbeta and 13 Jbeta. TCRdb called the immunoSEQ multiplex PCR reads again in MiXCR, with one record for every CDR3 protein. The data hold approximately 180,000 distinct CDR3 sequences, with approximately 95% observed a single time.

The chain is built from TRBV29-1 and TRBJ2-2, with D perhaps TRBD2 (5 bases). The sample taken for sequencing was CD4+ T cells from PBMCs. The sequence was obtained from a human donor with multiple sclerosis. The CDR3 loop reads CSVVGMGAGELFF. DNA of the CDR3: TGCAGCGTTGTCGGGATGGGTGCCGGGGAGCTGTTTTTT.